A selection of T cell receptor beta chains follows, all from one sample in a study of identical twins. TCRdb re-analysed the 5' RACE reads in MiXCR, keeping a single row per CDR3 protein. The sample shows some 760,000 distinct CDR3 sequences, 15% to 20% of them seen only once. A further study also used this sample, focusing on T cells expressing NK-cell markers.

The sequencing input was PBMCs. These receptors originate from a young woman in good health. Each CDR3 is given with its conserved first and last residue. The D gene is left open where the match is weak. Size tells how often a clone was seen (once, few, many) or the class of an expanded clone, and some rows leave it out.

j_gene | d_gene | v_gene | abundance | CDR3aa | CDR3nt
TRBJ1-2 | - | TRBV2 | - | CASRRTFLRWGYTF | TGTGCCAGCAGGCGGACGTTCCTCCGTTGGGGCTACACCTTC
TRBJ2-1 | - | TRBV29-1 | - | CSVAVGGGNQEQFF | TGCAGCGTCGCGGTAGGGGGGGGGAACCAAGAGCAGTTCTTC
TRBJ1-1 | - | TRBV2 | - | CASSEYPTGTEAFF | TGTGCCAGCAGCGAATATCCGACAGGAACAGAAGCTTTCTTT
TRBJ2-7 | TRBD1 | TRBV19 | - | CASNTPGTGGGEQYF | TGTGCCAGTAATACCCCCGGGACAGGGGGCGGTGAGCAGTACTTC
TRBJ2-7 | - | TRBV6-1 | - | CASSLDSRGYEQYF | TGTGCCAGCAGCCTGGACTCCCGGGGTTACGAGCAGTACTTC
TRBJ2-5 | - | TRBV5-1 | - | CASSERAGYQETQYF | TGCGCCAGCAGCGAAAGGGCAGGCTACCAAGAGACCCAGTACTTC
TRBJ2-7 | - | TRBV3-1 | - | CASSQSAGNNEQYF | TGTGCCAGCAGCCAATCGGCAGGGAATAATGAGCAGTACTTC
TRBJ2-2 | TRBD2 | TRBV4-2 | - | CASSGLAGDTGELFF | TGTGCCAGCAGCGGACTAGCGGGGGATACGGGGGAGCTGTTTTTT
TRBJ2-7 | - | TRBV7-2 | - | CASSAAFPGHPYEQYF | TGTGCCAGCAGCGCTGCCTTTCCGGGACACCCCTACGAGCAGTACTTC
TRBJ2-1 | TRBD1 | TRBV5-1 | few | CASSTYRQGSSYNEQFF | TGCGCCAGCAGCACATATAGACAGGGGAGCTCCTACAATGAGCAGTTCTTC
TRBJ2-7 | - | TRBV29-1 | few | CSVRERTWDEQYF | TGCAGCGTCCGGGAGCGGACGTGGGACGAGCAGTACTTC
TRBJ2-3 | TRBD2 | TRBV5-1 | few | CASSPPSGRAPDTQYF | TGCGCCAGCAGCCCCCCCAGCGGGAGGGCCCCAGATACGCAGTATTTT
TRBJ2-3 | - | TRBV11-2 | - | CASSSLADTSTDTQYF | TGTGCCAGCAGCTCCTTAGCGGACACTAGCACAGATACGCAGTATTTT
TRBJ2-2 | TRBD2 | TRBV24-1 | - | CATSASGRFDTGELFF | TGTGCCACCAGTGCTAGCGGGAGGTTCGACACCGGGGAGCTGTTTTTT
TRBJ2-7 | - | TRBV27 | many | CASSLRGAYEQYF | TGCGCCAGCAGCCTCAGGGGGGCCTACGAGCAGTACTTC
TRBJ1-5 | - | TRBV5-1 | - | CASSTDGNQPQHF | TGCGCCAGCAGCACGGACGGCAATCAGCCCCAGCATTTT
TRBJ1-2 | - | TRBV7-9 | - | CASSPFSAGYNYGYTF | TGTGCCAGCAGCCCATTTTCCGCAGGCTATAACTATGGCTACACCTTC
TRBJ2-5 | - | TRBV5-6 | few | CASSLEAAGGRETQYF | TGTGCCAGCAGCTTGGAGGCCGCTGGGGGTCGTGAGACCCAGTACTTC
TRBJ1-4 | - | TRBV6-1 | few | CASSLGKPREKLFF | TGTGCCAGCAGCCTGGGGAAACCGAGGGAAAAACTGTTTTTT
TRBJ2-2 | - | TRBV5-1 | few | CASSLGRADTGELFF | TGCGCCAGCAGCTTGGGTCGGGCCGACACCGGGGAGCTGTTTTTT
TRBJ1-1 | - | TRBV10-3 | few | CAISQAARNTEAFF | TGTGCCATCAGTCAGGCCGCTAGAAACACTGAAGCTTTCTTT
TRBJ2-3 | - | TRBV11-3 | - | CASAMDWGSTDTQYF | TGTGCCAGCGCCATGGACTGGGGAAGCACAGATACGCAGTATTTT
TRBJ2-7 | - | TRBV10-3 | - | CAITPDPGEQYF | TGTGCCATCACCCCCGATCCCGGGGAGCAGTACTTC
TRBJ2-3 | - | TRBV20-1 | many | CSARVGEGTQYF | TGCAGTGCTAGAGTGGGAGAAGGTACGCAGTATTTT
TRBJ1-2 | - | TRBV2 | - | CASMWGGERDYTF | TGTGCCAGCATGTGGGGGGGGGAACGCGACTACACCTTC
TRBJ2-7 | - | TRBV20-1 | - | CSACPDSSYEQYF | TGCAGTGCCTGTCCGGACAGCTCCTACGAGCAGTACTTC
TRBJ1-4 | - | TRBV7-9 | few | CASSLRTEKLFF | TGTGCCAGCAGCTTACGCACCGAAAAACTGTTTTTT
TRBJ2-7 | TRBD2 | TRBV7-8 | few | CASSRPGGWDEQYF | TGTGCCAGCAGCCGTCCGGGGGGTTGGGACGAGCAGTACTTC
TRBJ1-2 | TRBD1 | TRBV4-3 | - | CASSQPGGISYTF | TGCGCCAGCAGCCAACCAGGGGGCATAAGCTACACCTTC